This TCR beta chain was identified in a study of blood T cells in healthy people across ages (dated by TCRdb to 2014 to 2015). Context from the whole study: In model experiments, roughly one uniquely barcoded TCR beta cDNA molecule per two T cells was captured by template switching. Donors of different ages were randomly distributed across sequencing lanes to avoid experimental bias. Using the same blood draw, the study looked at two additional independent replicas of 1 million unique cDNA reads for two donors, one aged 18 to 30 and the other aged 80 or older. Using deep sequencing normalized with unique cDNA molecular identifiers, the study measured how TCR beta repertoire diversity changes with age. Donors were grouped into four age groups: young (average approximately 15 years), middle-aged (less than 40), aged (around 66) and long-lived (about 89). What the study reported, not specific to this receptor: Because profiling used bulk unsorted PBMCs, naive and antigen-experienced compartments could not be compared conclusively. Estimates of total diversity based on one million sequenced T cells were considered lower bounds and underestimates. Compared with the aged group, the long-lived group had more naive CD4+ T cells, fewer expanded clones and increased TCR diversity, suggesting age selection. Observed TCR beta diversity per million T cells fell roughly linearly with age, and a significant reduction was already apparent by age roughly 40. A strong correlation was found between observed TCR beta diversity and the percentage of naive T cells measured by flow cytometry. Because donor CMV infection status was unknown, age-related changes in expanded clonotypes were potentially confounded.

A distance of 10 bases separates the germline ends of V and J, which lose 1 base and 4 bases respectively. The CDR3 contains 14 residues, cysteine and phenylalanine counted. The entry retains the CDR3 DNA only, 42 bases that are in frame from base 1. Taken from the germline V gene, the CDR1 and CDR2 loops are SGDLS and YYNGEE. The donors were about 40 Caucasian individuals from Russia, aged 6 to 90 years, who were systemically healthy. Approximately 10 milliliters of peripheral blood were collected from each donor into EDTA-treated Vacutainer tubes. Ficoll-Paque density-gradient centrifugation was used to isolate PBMCs, with at least 6.5 million per sample. Total RNA was extracted from PBMCs with Trizol reagent, with at least 6 micrograms obtained per sample. For every donor, flow cytometry on a PBMC aliquot measured the percentage of naive CD45RAhigh/CD27high T cells. A word on this clonotype: The antigen it recognizes is unknown. The sample holds no much larger clone one base away, and base qualities are not on file.

The library was built by means of 5' RACE. The sequencer was an Illumina HiSeq 2500. The second PCR ran for roughly 7 to 12 cycles and used a J-beta primer mix along with a sample-barcoded 5' primer. Each TCR beta cDNA molecule received a unique molecular identifier from a template-switch 5' adaptor carrying 12 random nucleotides. At least 3 million CDR3-containing paired-end reads were obtained from each sample. All of the RNA was converted into first-strand cDNA using the Mint cDNA synthesis kit, with a TRBC-specific oligonucleotide serving as the primer. Following uracil-DNA glycosylase treatment, all cDNA underwent a first 18-cycle PCR with the universal primers M1SS and BC2_uni_R. Regarding the original processing steps: For normalization, 1 million high-quality reads were randomly selected from each sample, with every read carrying a distinct molecular identifier. Instead of being binned into consensus sequences, reads with shared molecular identifiers were discarded. MiTCR, run with a Q25 quality threshold and the strictest error-elimination algorithm, handled CDR3 identification, clonotype clustering and error correction. A nonparametric unseen species model with Euler transformation was used to estimate lower-bound total TCR beta diversity. TCRdb applied fastp at Q25 and MiXCR to the public reads, then kept only in-frame beta chains. Entries that share a CDR3 protein sequence are merged under the most common genes and DNA. The V and J calls were not made by the authors but by TCRdb's processing. For this sample there are around 940,000 distinct CDR3 sequences; around 54% appear just once. The ten largest clones take up around a fifth of the sample.

The V and J genes are TRBV9 and TRBJ2-3, with a tentative D gene TRBD1 over 5 matching bases. This clonotype originated in an older woman in good health. Sequencing input: blood. The CDR3 here reads CASSVTGRPDTQYF. The DNA sequence reads TGTGCCAGCAGCGTAACAGGCCGCCCAGATACGCAGTATTTT. Outside the CDR3, residues come from the reference TRBV9 and TRBJ2-3 proteins, so the full variable domain is: DSGVTQTPKHLITATGQRVTLRCSPRSGDLSVYWYQQSLDQGLQFLIQYYNGEERAKGNILERFSAQQFPDLHSELNLSSLELGDSALYFCASSVTGRPDTQYFGPGTRLTVL.